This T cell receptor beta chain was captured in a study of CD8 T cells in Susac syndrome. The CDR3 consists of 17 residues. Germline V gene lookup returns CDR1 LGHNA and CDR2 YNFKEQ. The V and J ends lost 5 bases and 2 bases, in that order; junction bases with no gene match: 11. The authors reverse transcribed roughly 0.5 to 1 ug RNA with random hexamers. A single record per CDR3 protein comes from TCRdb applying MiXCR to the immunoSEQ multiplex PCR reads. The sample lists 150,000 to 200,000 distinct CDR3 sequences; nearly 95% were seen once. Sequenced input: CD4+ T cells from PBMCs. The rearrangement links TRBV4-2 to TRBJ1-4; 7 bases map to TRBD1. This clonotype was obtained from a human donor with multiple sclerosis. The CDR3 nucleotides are TGTGCCAGCAGCGCCAAGATCCAGGGGGGTACTAATGAAAAACTGTTTTTT. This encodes CASSAKIQGGTNEKLFF.